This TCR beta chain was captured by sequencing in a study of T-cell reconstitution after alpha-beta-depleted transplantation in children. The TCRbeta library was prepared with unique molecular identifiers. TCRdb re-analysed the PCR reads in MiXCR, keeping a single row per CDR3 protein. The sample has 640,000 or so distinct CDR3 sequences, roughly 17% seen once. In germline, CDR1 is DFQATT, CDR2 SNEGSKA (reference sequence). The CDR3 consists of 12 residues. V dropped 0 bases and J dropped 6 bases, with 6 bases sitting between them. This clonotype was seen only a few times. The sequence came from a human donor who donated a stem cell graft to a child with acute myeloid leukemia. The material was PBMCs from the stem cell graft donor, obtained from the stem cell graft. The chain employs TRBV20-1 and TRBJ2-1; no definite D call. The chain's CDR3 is CSARDGTNEQFF. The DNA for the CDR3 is TGCAGTGCTAGAGATGGTACCAATGAGCAGTTCTTC.